The following is a T cell receptor (beta chain) sequence with its context. The clone's antigen remains unknown. Qualities for individual bases were not recorded, and no much larger clone is one base off. The cohort comprised approximately 700 healthy bone marrow donors. At the time of sampling, all cohort members were nominally healthy, though unrecorded immune exposures were likely present. The donor was CMV seronegative and belonged to the group of roughly 330 seronegative cohort members. A peripheral blood sample was collected from each donor, and TCR beta sequencing was performed on peripheral blood mononuclear cells. Genomic DNA extraction from the blood cell samples was performed with the Qiagen DNeasy Blood Extraction Kit. The CDR3 measures 14 amino acids from cysteine to phenylalanine. Only CDR3 DNA remains: 42 bases, in frame from the first base. CDR1 and CDR2, per the germline V gene, are SGHTA and FQGNSA. V is pruned by 5 bases and J by 4 bases, leaving 7 bases of the junction without a gene match.

The data derive from a study of cytomegalovirus exposure and HLA in healthy donors (dated by TCRdb to 2016 to 2017). In terms of the full investigation: An earlier analysis of some 500 of the donors reported approximately 270 Gb of sequence data and some 120 million unique TCR beta sequences from about 179 million T cells. An early release covering 550 to 650 HLA-typed donors comprised approximately 300 gigabases of sequencing data and approximately 80 million unique TCR sequences. The genetic ancestry cluster associated with self-reported Caucasian donors included over 80% of the approximately 400 genotyped donors. The aim of the study was to test whether cataloging public T cell receptors could identify signatures of past pathogen exposure. The T cell repertoires of roughly 660 subjects were profiled by immunosequencing and related to cytomegalovirus serostatus. A separate validation cohort of 100 to 150 different subjects was used in addition to the roughly 670-subject first cohort. To predict cytomegalovirus infection status, the study combined high-throughput TCR immunosequencing, statistical association of individual TCRs with disease status, and machine learning. To study patterns of TCR occurrence, a later analysis re-analyzed previously published TCR beta repertoires from 666 donors and added high-resolution HLA genotyping. The later analysis used no new phenotypic data to find candidate immune exposures, relying instead on TCR beta sequences and their occurrence across donors. To decide whether each TCR beta V gene segment behaved as functional or pseudogenic, an earlier analysis of approximately 620 of the donors relied on high-throughput TCR beta sequencing. Donor age, sex, ethnicity and CMV serostatus were compiled together with the repertoire data. In a later genetic analysis, genome-wide SNP genotypes for 398 of the 666 donors were used, and that subset was treated as a discovery cohort. Every discovery cohort repertoire had been produced on one sequencing platform. HLA typing covered class I and class II loci at four-digit resolution. The number of typed donors differed by locus: about 620-640 for A, B, C, DRB1 and DQB1; 500 to 550 for DQA1; approximately 610 for DPA1; and roughly 470 for DPB1. Roughly five DR-DQ haplotypes were handled as single units for association and clustering, since linkage in the cohort was strong. Among some 410 genotyped donors of the cohort, an average of about 220,000 unique TCR beta nucleotide sequences was sequenced per donor, of which about 19% were non-productive.

Receptor amplification or capture employed the immunoSEQ multiplex PCR assay. A mixture of 60 forward primers for TCR Vbeta segments and 13 reverse primers for TCR Jbeta segments was used in the multiplex PCR. A multiplex PCR assay on genomic DNA amplified the CDR3 region of rearranged TCR beta genes. The amplified TCR beta libraries were sequenced on the Illumina HiSeq System as 87-base-pair reads. The authors' pipeline ran thus. Across the 670 or so repertoires, a later analysis counted tens of millions of unique TCR beta chains, around 11 million of which were shared by at least two donors. A nearest-neighbor algorithm error-corrected the raw reads and collapsed the reads into unique sequences, merging closely related sequences to remove PCR and sequencing errors. V, D and J gene segments were assigned by aligning CDR3 sequences to IMGT reference sequences. For a sequence to be retained, a match of at least six nucleotides was required to both a V gene segment and a J gene segment. A rearrangement was called productive if the CDR3 had no stop codons and remained in frame with V and J, and every other rearrangement was called non-productive. Following IMGT convention, CDR3 was defined as the stretch from the second conserved V-encoded cysteine to the conserved J-encoded phenylalanine. The earlier analysis of 450 to 750 of the donors excluded any sequence lacking an unambiguous match to a single V gene segment. An earlier analysis of a few hundred of the donors called V segments functional above 56.7% productive rearrangements and segregating when the between-donor standard deviation exceeded 5%. A statistical classification framework was developed to diagnose cytomegalovirus status using the catalog of TCR beta chain sequences. In a later analysis, V and J genes were assigned by comparing TCR nucleotide sequences against IMGT/GENE-DB human TR gene sequences. Using the TCRdist pipeline, a later analysis assigned CDR3 sequences along with most-parsimonious VDJ recombination scenarios. In a later analysis, each TCR beta chain was defined by its CDR3 amino acid sequence together with its V-gene family, and reads without a unique V-gene family were excluded. As a way to deal with suspected cross-contamination and a sequencing artifact, a later analysis dropped under 600 nucleotide sequences that were highly shared and had low generation probability. For each public chain, a later analysis derived a clonal expansion index from normalized ranks of inferred template counts within each repertoire. In a later analysis, generation probabilities were computed with a VDJ recombination model fitted to out-of-frame rearrangements, and the resulting probabilities were checked against IGoR. In a later analysis, TCR-TCR, TCR-HLA and TCR-CMV co-occurrence was scored with hypergeometric tests, and a repertoire-size bias correction was applied to TCR pairs. A later analysis estimated false discovery rates by permuting HLA or CMV assignments 20 times. A later analysis grouped co-occurring TCRs with DBSCAN, adding TCRdist sequence similarity when clustering within HLA-allele-positive subsets. Co-occurrence clustering excluded repertoires with fewer than 30,000 or more than 120,000 public chains, plus five with anomalous nucleotide sharing. As stored in TCRdb, this immuneACCESS dataset retains in-frame rearrangements with V and J assigned. A fraction of the clones does not appear; measured against another copy, unresolved V genes explain less than half of the discrepancy, and the remainder lacks a known reason. V and J calls and clone size are given by that table; D and trimming were obtained from the DNA. In this sample the table shows around 140,000 clones, roughly 80% of which occur a single time. The ten largest clonotypes hold about 4.3% of the sample.

What the study reported, not specific to this receptor: At a false discovery rate of 0.05, a later analysis linked around 17,000 TCR beta sequences to specific HLA alleles. A few of the identified cytomegalovirus-associated TCR beta chains were confirmed in vitro to be specific for cytomegalovirus antigens. The sequencing pipeline was judged likely to have produced a cluster of highly shared sequence variants as a technical artifact. In a later genetic analysis, a missense DCLRE1C variant was associated with V-gene and J-gene trimming of TCR beta chains, and the association was replicated in an independent cohort. Most CMV-associated TCR beta chains appeared to be HLA-restricted in a later analysis, and the HLA associations seemed to be driven largely by CMV exposure. Presence/absence analyses assumed roughly uniform sequencing depth across donors, an assumption that may not hold. Because HLA typing was missing for some donors at each locus, association tests included only the typed subset. In this cohort, only TCR beta chains were sequenced, and detectable features were limited by the absence of alpha or paired-chain data. In a later analysis, HLA-associated TCR beta chains showed more clonal expansion and lower generation probabilities than non-associated chains that were equally common. Correlated functional status among segregating V segments might reflect linkage disequilibrium, but an unknown experimental factor could not be ruled out. The authors suggested that the approach could potentially be generalized to other disease states and immunological phenotypes. Assigning TCR associations to individual alleles was difficult when HLA alleles, especially DR and DQ, strongly co-occurred. The earlier analysis of almost 600 of the donors excluded fewer than 20 rarely observed V segments, including chromosome 9 orphons, because counts were too low. Immune exposure information for the cohort was limited to CMV serostatus. An earlier analysis of around 540 of the donors showed that most TCR beta V segments appeared in productive rearrangements either about 90% or about 30% of the time, which broadly matched IMGT annotations. In a later genetic analysis, fewer N-insertions in productive TCRs were reported among donors in an Asian-associated ancestry cluster than the approximately 710-donor mean. A further reported finding was that TCR beta sequences accurately predicted the HLA-A and HLA-B alleles for most subjects in the first cohort. A total of fewer than 200 TCR beta chains were listed by the study as associated with cytomegalovirus. Most TCR sequences were seen in very few donors, while some public TCRs were found in many individuals. Some IMGT-functional V segments, including TRBV6-2 and TRBV6-3, could not be distinguished by the 87-base-pair reads and were therefore excluded. In both the original and validation cohorts, the classifier was reported to diagnose cytomegalovirus status with high specificity and sensitivity. According to a later analysis, TCR association rates differed among HLA loci, with DRB1 alleles showing the most associated TCRs and HLA-C alleles showing the fewest. In a later analysis, several top co-occurrence clusters were reported to appear linked to parvovirus B19, influenza, CMV and Epstein-Barr virus.

The sequence came from a man between 35 and 55 years old in good health and CMV-seronegative. The chain links TRBV7-2 with TRBJ1-1; TRBD1 fits 7 bases in the junction. Sequencing input: PBMCs. The nucleotide sequence is given as TGTGCCAGCAGCCCCAGGGGGTCGGGCACTGAAGCTTTCTTT. Its translation is CASSPRGSGTEAFF.